Listed below are T cell receptor beta chains from one sample, sequenced in a study of blood T cell repertoires in COVID-19. Measured with immunoSEQ multiplex PCR; TCRdb has only the in-frame clones, and not every one. Of a few hundred thousand clones listed, around 87% are singletons. Sequencing used PBMCs or T cells enriched from blood (not recorded which). The receptor source for this set is a man aged 40-49 years in a cohort exposed to, infected with or recovered from COVID-19 (not recorded which). Each CDR3 is given with its conserved first and last residue. A D gene is named only where the DNA matches it firmly. Rows may omit the clone size; those that give it use once, few, many or a size class.

j_call clone_size v_call d_call cdr3_aa cdr3_nt
TRBJ2-3 NA TRBV4-2 TRBD1 CASSQDPRRQGVPTDTQYF TGTGCCAGCAGCCAAGACCCGCGCCGACAGGGGGTCCCCACAGATACGCAGTATTTT
TRBJ2-3 NA TRBV5-1 NA CASSLEWGDGTDTQYF TGCGCCAGCAGCTTGGAGTGGGGGGATGGCACAGATACGCAGTATTTT
TRBJ2-3 NA TRBV4-2 NA CASSQEEGVGDTQYF TGTGCCAGCAGCCAAGAAGAGGGAGTTGGAGATACGCAGTATTTT
TRBJ1-1 NA TRBV2 NA CASSEQGGRSNTEAFF TGTGCCAGCAGTGAACAAGGGGGAAGATCGAACACTGAAGCTTTCTTT
TRBJ1-1 NA TRBV3-1/TRBV3-2 TRBD1 CASSPNRGTEAFF TGTGCCAGCAGCCCTAACAGGGGAACTGAAGCTTTCTTT
TRBJ2-5 NA TRBV3-1/TRBV3-2 NA CASSQALPGQETQYF TGTGCCAGCAGCCAAGCCCTTCCAGGCCAAGAGACCCAGTACTTC
TRBJ1-2 NA TRBV28 NA CASSLKGPYGYTF TGTGCCAGCAGTTTGAAGGGGCCTTATGGCTACACCTTC
TRBJ1-1 few TRBV30 TRBD1 CAAGTGGWNTEAFF TGTGCGGCCGGGACAGGGGGCTGGAACACTGAAGCTTTCTTT
TRBJ1-2 NA TRBV30 TRBD1 CAWSGGLGQGANYGYTF TGTGCCTGGAGTGGTGGCCTGGGACAGGGGGCGAACTATGGCTACACCTTC
TRBJ2-1 NA TRBV11-2 NA CASSHVATTYNEQFF TGTGCCAGCAGCCACGTCGCGACTACCTACAATGAGCAGTTCTTC
TRBJ2-1 NA TRBV6-4 TRBD2 CASSEAREDVDEQFF TGTGCCAGCAGTGAGGCGCGGGAGGACGTGGATGAGCAGTTCTTC
TRBJ1-6 NA TRBV30 NA CAWSEQGNSPLHF TGTGCCTGGAGTGAACAGGGTAATTCACCCCTCCACTTT
TRBJ2-2 NA TRBV7-3 TRBD2 CASSQGTSTGELFF TGTGCCAGCAGCCAAGGGACTAGCACCGGGGAGCTGTTTTTT
TRBJ1-1 NA TRBV6-1 TRBD1 CASTYDRGTEAFF TGTGCCAGCACCTACGACAGGGGAACTGAAGCTTTCTTT
TRBJ2-1 NA TRBV30 TRBD2 CAWSRNSGRAEEQFF TGTGCCTGGAGCCGCAACAGCGGGAGGGCAGAGGAGCAGTTCTTC